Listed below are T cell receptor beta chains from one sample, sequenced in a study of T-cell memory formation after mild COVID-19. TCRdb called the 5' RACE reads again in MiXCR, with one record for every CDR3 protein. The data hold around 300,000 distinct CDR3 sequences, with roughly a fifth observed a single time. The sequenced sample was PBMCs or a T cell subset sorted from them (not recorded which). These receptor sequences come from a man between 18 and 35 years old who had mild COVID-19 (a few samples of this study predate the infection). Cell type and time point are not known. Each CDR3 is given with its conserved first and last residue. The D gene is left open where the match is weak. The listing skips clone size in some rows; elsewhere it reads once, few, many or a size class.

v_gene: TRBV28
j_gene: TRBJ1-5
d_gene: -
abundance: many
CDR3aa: CASLLSYRVFNQPQHF
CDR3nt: TGTGCCAGCCTCCTTTCGTACCGGGTCTTTAATCAGCCCCAGCATTTT

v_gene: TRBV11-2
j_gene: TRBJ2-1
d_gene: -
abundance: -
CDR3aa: CASRGGEQFF
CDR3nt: TGTGCCAGCAGAGGTGGTGAGCAGTTCTTC

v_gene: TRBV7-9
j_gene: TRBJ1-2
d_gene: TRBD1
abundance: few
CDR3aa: CASDYRGRGYGYTF
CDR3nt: TGTGCCAGCGACTACAGGGGCCGAGGCTATGGCTACACCTTC

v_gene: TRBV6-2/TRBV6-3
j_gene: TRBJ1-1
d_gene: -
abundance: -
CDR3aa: CASSYTRSKTEAFF
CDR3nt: TGTGCCAGCAGTTACACCCGGAGTAAAACTGAAGCTTTCTTT

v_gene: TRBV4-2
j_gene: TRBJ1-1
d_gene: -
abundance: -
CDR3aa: CASSQEGVEAFF
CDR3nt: TGTGCCAGCAGCCAAGAGGGGGTGGAAGCTTTCTTT

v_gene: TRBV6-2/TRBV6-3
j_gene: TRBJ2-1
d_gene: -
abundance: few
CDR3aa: CASSRTNYNEQFF
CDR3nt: TGTGCCAGCAGCCGGACAAACTACAATGAGCAGTTCTTC

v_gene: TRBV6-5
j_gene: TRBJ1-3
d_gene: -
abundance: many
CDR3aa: CASRTPSGNTIYF
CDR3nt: TGTGCCAGCAGGACACCCTCTGGAAACACCATATATTTT

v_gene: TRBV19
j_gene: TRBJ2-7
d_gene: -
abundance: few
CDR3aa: CASSIQGSSYEQYF
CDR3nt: TGTGCCAGTAGTATCCAGGGCAGCTCCTACGAGCAGTACTTC

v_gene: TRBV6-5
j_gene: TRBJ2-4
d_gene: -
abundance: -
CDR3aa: CAIGTSGGNIQYF
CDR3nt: TGTGCCATCGGAACCTCCGGGGGAAACATTCAGTACTTC

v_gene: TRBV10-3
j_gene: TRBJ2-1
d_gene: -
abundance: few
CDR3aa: CASQPGQSNEQFF
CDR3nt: TGTGCCTCACAACCCGGCCAGAGCAATGAGCAGTTCTTC

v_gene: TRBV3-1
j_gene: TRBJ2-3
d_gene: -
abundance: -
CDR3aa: CASSQTLTTDTQYF
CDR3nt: TGTGCCAGCAGCCAAACGCTAACCACAGATACGCAGTATTTT

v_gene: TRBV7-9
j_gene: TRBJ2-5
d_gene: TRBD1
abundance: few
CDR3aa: CASSPDRTGGAETQYF
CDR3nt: TGTGCCAGCAGCCCCGACCGGACAGGGGGGGCGGAGACCCAGTACTTC

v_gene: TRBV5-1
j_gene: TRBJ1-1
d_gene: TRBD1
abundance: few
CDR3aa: CASSLQGALVNTEAFF
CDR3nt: TGCGCCAGCAGTCTACAGGGGGCCCTGGTAAACACTGAAGCTTTCTTT

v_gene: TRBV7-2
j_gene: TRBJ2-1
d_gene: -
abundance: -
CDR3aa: CASSLGAGGDEQFF
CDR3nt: TGTGCCAGCAGCTTAGGGGCCGGTGGAGATGAGCAGTTCTTC

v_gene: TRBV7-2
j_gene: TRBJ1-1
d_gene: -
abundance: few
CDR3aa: CASSRKPWGGDTEAFF
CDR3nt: TGTGCCAGCAGTCGAAAACCCTGGGGCGGAGACACTGAAGCTTTCTTT

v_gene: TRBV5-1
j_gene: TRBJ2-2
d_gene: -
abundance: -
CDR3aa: CASSLTTPRGGELFF
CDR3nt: TGCGCCAGCAGCCTCACGACCCCCAGGGGCGGGGAGCTGTTTTTT

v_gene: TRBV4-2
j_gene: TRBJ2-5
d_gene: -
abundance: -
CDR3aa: CASSQEGVLGSQETQYF
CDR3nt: TGTGCCAGCAGCCAAGAAGGGGTTCTGGGGTCTCAAGAGACCCAGTACTTC

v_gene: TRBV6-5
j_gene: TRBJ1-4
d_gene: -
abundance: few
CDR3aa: CASSSDTLGEKLFF
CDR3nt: TGTGCCAGCAGCTCGGACACCCTTGGAGAAAAACTGTTTTTT

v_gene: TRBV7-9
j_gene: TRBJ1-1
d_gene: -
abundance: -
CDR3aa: CASSFSQLLNTEAFF
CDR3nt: TGTGCCAGCAGCTTTTCGCAGCTATTGAACACTGAAGCTTTCTTT

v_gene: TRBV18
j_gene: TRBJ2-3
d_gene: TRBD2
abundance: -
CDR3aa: CASSPRLADWLLIDTQYF
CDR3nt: TGTGCCAGCTCACCACGACTAGCGGACTGGCTACTGATAGATACGCAGTATTTT

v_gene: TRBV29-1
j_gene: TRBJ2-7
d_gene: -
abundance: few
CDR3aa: CSVHEGLNYEQYF
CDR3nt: TGCAGCGTCCACGAGGGGCTTAACTACGAGCAGTACTTC

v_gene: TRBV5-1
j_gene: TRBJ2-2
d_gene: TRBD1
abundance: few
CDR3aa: CASSSAGGEAGELFF
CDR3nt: TGCGCCAGCAGCTCCGCAGGGGGCGAGGCCGGGGAGCTGTTTTTT

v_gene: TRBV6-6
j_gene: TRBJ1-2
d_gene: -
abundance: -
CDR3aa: CASSGGIPIANYGYTF
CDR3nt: TGTGCCAGCAGTGGGGGCATCCCCATAGCTAACTATGGCTACACCTTC

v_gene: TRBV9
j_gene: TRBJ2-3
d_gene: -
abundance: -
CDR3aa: CASGPGQLTDTQYF
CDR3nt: TGTGCCAGTGGCCCGGGACAACTCACAGATACGCAGTATTTT

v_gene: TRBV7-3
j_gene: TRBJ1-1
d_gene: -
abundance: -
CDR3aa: CASSRQEHTEAFF
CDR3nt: TGTGCCAGCAGCCGACAGGAACACACTGAAGCTTTCTTT

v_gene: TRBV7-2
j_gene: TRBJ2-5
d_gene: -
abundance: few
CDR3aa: CASSFRIGTFHEETQYF
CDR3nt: TGTGCCAGCAGCTTTAGGATCGGGACCTTCCATGAGGAGACCCAGTACTTC

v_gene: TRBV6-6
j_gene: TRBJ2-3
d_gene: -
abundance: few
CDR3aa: CASRASPVNTDTQYF
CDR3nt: TGTGCCAGCAGAGCCTCACCGGTTAACACAGATACGCAGTATTTT

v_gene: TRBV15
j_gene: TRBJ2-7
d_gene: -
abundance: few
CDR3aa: CATSRDKRMRFEQYF
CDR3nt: TGTGCCACCAGCAGAGATAAGAGGATGCGATTCGAGCAGTACTTC

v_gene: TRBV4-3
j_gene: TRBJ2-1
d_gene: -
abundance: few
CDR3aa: CASSQEGGVDEQFF
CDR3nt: TGCGCCAGCAGCCAAGAAGGAGGGGTAGATGAGCAGTTCTTC

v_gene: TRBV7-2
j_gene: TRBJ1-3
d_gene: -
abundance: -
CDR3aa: CASSPRFELRNTIYF
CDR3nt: TGTGCCAGCAGCCCCCGTTTTGAGTTAAGAAACACCATATATTTT

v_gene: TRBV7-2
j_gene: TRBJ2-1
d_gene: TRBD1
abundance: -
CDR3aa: CASSQYDPDRGRLFF
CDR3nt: TGTGCCAGCAGCCAATACGACCCCGACAGGGGACGTCTGTTCTTC

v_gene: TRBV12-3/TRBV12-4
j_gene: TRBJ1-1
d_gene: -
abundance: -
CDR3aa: CASSPHQGPNTEAFF
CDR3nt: TGTGCCAGCAGTCCCCATCAGGGGCCGAACACTGAAGCTTTCTTT

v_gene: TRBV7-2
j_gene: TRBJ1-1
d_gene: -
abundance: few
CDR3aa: CASSPLTQNTEAFF
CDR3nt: TGTGCCAGCAGCCCGCTGACCCAGAACACTGAAGCTTTCTTT

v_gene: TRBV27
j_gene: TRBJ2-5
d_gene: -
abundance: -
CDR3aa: CASSPQSPRETQYF
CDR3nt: TGTGCCAGCAGTCCTCAATCCCCACGGGAGACCCAGTACTTC

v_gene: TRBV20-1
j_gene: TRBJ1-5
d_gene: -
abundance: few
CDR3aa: CSASSGLVNQPQHF
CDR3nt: TGCAGTGCTAGCTCGGGACTGGTAAATCAGCCCCAGCATTTT

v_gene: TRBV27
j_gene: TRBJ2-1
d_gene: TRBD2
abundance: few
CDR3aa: CASSLAGGEQFF
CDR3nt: TGTGCCAGCAGTTTAGCGGGGGGTGAGCAGTTCTTC

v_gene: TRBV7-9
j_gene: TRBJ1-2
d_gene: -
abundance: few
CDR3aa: CASSLRDHYGYTF
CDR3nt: TGTGCCAGCAGCTTACGAGACCACTATGGCTACACCTTC

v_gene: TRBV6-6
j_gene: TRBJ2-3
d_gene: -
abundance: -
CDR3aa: CARSSGSTDTQYF
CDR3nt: TGTGCCAGGTCCAGCGGAAGCACAGATACGCAGTATTTT

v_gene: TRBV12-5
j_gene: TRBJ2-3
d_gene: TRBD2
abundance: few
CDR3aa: CASGSLAGGTDTQYF
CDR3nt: TGTGCTAGTGGTTCCCTAGCGGGGGGCACAGATACGCAGTATTTT

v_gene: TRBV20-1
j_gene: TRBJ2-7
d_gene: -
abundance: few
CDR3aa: CSARKQGLQDEQYF
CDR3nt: TGCAGTGCTAGAAAACAGGGTTTGCAAGACGAGCAGTACTTC

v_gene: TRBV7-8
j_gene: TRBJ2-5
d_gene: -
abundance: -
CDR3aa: CASSLGARAGETQYF
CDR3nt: TGTGCCAGCAGCTTAGGGGCGAGAGCTGGTGAGACCCAGTACTTC

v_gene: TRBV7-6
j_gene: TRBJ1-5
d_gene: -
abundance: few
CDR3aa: CASSLGPAVNQPQHF
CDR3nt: TGTGCCAGCAGCTTAGGGCCGGCCGTAAATCAGCCCCAGCATTTT

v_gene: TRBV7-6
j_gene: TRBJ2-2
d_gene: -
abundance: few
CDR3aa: CASSLGGGDTGELFF
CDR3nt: TGTGCCAGCAGCCTCGGAGGGGGGGACACCGGGGAGCTGTTTTTT

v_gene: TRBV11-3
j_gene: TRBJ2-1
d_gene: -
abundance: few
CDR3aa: CASKADNEQFF
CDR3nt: TGTGCCAGCAAGGCGGACAATGAGCAGTTCTTC

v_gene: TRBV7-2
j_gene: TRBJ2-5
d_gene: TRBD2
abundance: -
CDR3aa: CASSYQRGMPQETQYF
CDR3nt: TGTGCCAGCAGCTACCAGCGGGGGATGCCCCAAGAGACCCAGTACTTC

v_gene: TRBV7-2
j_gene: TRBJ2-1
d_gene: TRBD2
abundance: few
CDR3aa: CASSLALRGGVEQFF
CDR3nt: TGTGCCAGCAGCTTAGCGCTGCGGGGGGGCGTTGAGCAGTTCTTC

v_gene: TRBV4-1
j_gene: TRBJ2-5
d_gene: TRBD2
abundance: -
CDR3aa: CASSQSPTGGWQETQYF
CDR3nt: TGCGCCAGCAGCCAAAGTCCCACGGGGGGGTGGCAAGAGACCCAGTACTTC

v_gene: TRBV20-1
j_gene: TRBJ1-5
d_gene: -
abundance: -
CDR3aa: CSASRGTQPQHF
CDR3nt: TGCAGTGCTAGCCGGGGTACTCAGCCCCAGCATTTT

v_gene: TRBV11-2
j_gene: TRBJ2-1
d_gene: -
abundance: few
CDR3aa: CASSQPREQFF
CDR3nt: TGTGCCAGCAGCCAGCCCAGAGAGCAGTTCTTC

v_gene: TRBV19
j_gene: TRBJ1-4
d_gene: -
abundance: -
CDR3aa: CASTEVATNEKLFF
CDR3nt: TGTGCCAGTACGGAGGTCGCAACTAATGAAAAACTGTTTTTT

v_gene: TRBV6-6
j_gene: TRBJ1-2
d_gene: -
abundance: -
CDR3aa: CASTKDGNYGYTF
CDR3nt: TGTGCCAGCACTAAGGACGGCAACTATGGCTACACCTTC

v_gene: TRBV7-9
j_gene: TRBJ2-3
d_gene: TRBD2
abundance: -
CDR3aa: CASSYTTSPSTDTQYF
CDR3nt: TGTGCCAGCAGCTACACGACTAGCCCTAGCACAGATACGCAGTATTTT

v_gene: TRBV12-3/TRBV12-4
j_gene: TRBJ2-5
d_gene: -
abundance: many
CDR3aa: CASSLLGARDGKETQYF
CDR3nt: TGTGCCAGCAGCCTACTGGGGGCCCGGGACGGCAAAGAGACCCAGTACTTC

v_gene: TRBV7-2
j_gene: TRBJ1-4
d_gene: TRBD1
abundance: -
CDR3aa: CASSLGQGEEKLFF
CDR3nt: TGTGCCAGCAGCTTAGGGCAGGGGGAGGAAAAACTGTTTTTT

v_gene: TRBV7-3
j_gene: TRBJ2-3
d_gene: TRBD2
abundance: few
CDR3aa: CASSPTAGASTDTQYF
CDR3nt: TGTGCCAGCAGCCCAACAGCGGGGGCTAGCACAGATACGCAGTATTTT

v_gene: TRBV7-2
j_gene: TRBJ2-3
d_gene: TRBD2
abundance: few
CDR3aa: CASSLAGGAADTQYF
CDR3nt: TGTGCCAGCAGCTTAGCCGGGGGGGCCGCAGATACGCAGTATTTT

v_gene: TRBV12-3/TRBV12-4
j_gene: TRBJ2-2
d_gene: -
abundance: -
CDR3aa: CASSLGSRTTGELFF
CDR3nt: TGTGCCAGCAGTTTAGGTAGTCGGACCACCGGGGAGCTGTTTTTT

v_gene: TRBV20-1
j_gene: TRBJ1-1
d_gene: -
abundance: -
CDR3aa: CSARHDTEAFF
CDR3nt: TGCAGTGCTCGTCATGACACTGAAGCTTTCTTT

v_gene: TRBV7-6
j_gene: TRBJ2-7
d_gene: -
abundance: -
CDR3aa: CASSDPPGREQYF
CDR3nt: TGTGCCAGCAGCGACCCGCCCGGGCGAGAGCAGTACTTC